This entry lists 5 T cell receptor beta chains sequenced from one sample in a study of T cell repertoires in cytomegalovirus infection. TCRdb re-called the reads through MiXCR, storing one row per CDR3 protein. The data contain about 890,000 distinct CDR3 sequences, roughly 31% of them singletons. Which antigens these TCRs recognize remains unknown. Source: cultured CD8+ T cells from PBMCs, taken from culture after CMV antigen stimulation. The receptors shown here come from a human donor in good health (CMV status not recorded). Some clones in this sample may be carry-over from other donors' samples.

The chain employs TRBV20-1 and TRBJ2-7, with 9 bases fitting TRBD2. Germline lookup yields CDR1 DFQATT and CDR2 SNEGSKA (reference sequence). The CDR3 has 13 amino acids. V was pared by 5 bases and J by 2 bases, with 4 bases of the junction left unmatched. CDR3 region: CSAGLAFTYEQYF. CDR3 coding DNA: TGCAGTGCTGGACTAGCGTTCACCTACGAGCAGTACTTC.

The genes are TRBV29-1 and TRBJ1-1; a possible D gene is TRBD1 (5 bases). This CDR3 is built from 13 residues. Germline values: CDR1 SQVTM, CDR2 ANQGSEA. Trimming stripped 6 bases from V and 8 bases from J, with 19 bases between. CDR3 loop: CSVQSSVWGEAFF. CDR3 nucleotide sequence: TGCAGCGTCCAAAGTTCCGTTTGGGGGGAAGCTTTCTTT.

This chain links TRBV5-4 with TRBJ2-2; 7 nucleotides align to TRBD1. This CDR3 has 18 amino acids. Germline V gives CDR1 SGHNT, CDR2 YYREEE (reference sequence). The junction had 19 bases not matched to a gene; V was cut back by 6 bases and J by 5 bases. This CDR3 reads CASINSKRGGVYTGELFF. The DNA of the CDR3 is TGTGCCAGCATCAACTCGAAGAGAGGGGGCGTTTATACCGGGGAGCTGTTTTTT.

The chain joins TRBV12-3 or TRBV12-4 to TRBJ2-3; no clear D gene. The CDR3 is 12 amino acids. V was cut by 3 bases and J by 6 bases, with 7 bases left in between. This chain's CDR3 is CASSFDWDTQYF. CDR3 bases: TGTGCCAGCAGTTTTGACTGGGATACGCAGTATTTT.

The chain combines TRBV7-9 with TRBJ2-7; 12 nucleotides align to TRBD2. This CDR3 is built from 15 residues. Germline CDR1 SEHNR, CDR2 FQNEAQ (reference sequence). V was pared by 3 bases and J by 3 bases, with 3 bases of the junction left unmatched. This CDR3 reads CASSLVTSGGYEQYF. DNA for the CDR3: TGTGCCAGCAGCTTGGTGACTAGCGGGGGCTACGAGCAGTACTTC.